This is a list of T cell receptor beta chains from one sample in a study of cytomegalovirus exposure and HLA in healthy donors. Clones were read by immunoSEQ multiplex PCR, and TCRdb kept only the in-frame ones, dropping some. The sample carries 150,000 to 200,000 clones, 82% recorded once. The sequenced sample was PBMCs. Receptor source: a man in his forties in good health and CMV-seronegative. Both conserved end residues are part of each CDR3. D genes are given only for firm matches. Where a row states a size, it is once, few, many or the class of an expanded clone; other rows omit it.

d_call	clone_size	j_call	v_call	cdr3_nt	cdr3_aa
TRBD1	.	TRBJ1-2	TRBV28	TGTGCCAGCAGAGGACAGGGTTTCTATGGCTACACCTTC	CASRGQGFYGYTF
.	.	TRBJ2-1	TRBV12-2	TGTGCAAGTCGCTTCTGCGGGAGCTCCTACAATGAGCAGTTCTTC	CASRFCGSSYNEQFF
.	once	TRBJ2-5	TRBV5-1	TGCGCCAGCAGTTCCGCGGTGGCGGACCAAGAGACCCAGTACTTC	CASSSAVADQETQYF
TRBD1	.	TRBJ1-1	TRBV5-6	TGTGCCAGCAGCCCGAGGACCTGGGACAGGGGGCGTCCGGGCACTGAAGCTTTCTTT	CASSPRTWDRGRPGTEAFF
TRBD1	few	TRBJ1-5	TRBV5-5	TGTGCCAGCAGCTTGGACTCAGGGGGCAGTCAGCCCCAGCATTTT	CASSLDSGGSQPQHF
.	.	TRBJ2-6	TRBV18	TGTGCCAGCTCACCCTACAGGACCGGGGCCAACGTCCTGACTTTC	CASSPYRTGANVLTF
.	.	TRBJ2-6	TRBV5-8	TGTGCCAGCAGCTTGAACGGGGGAACCGGGGCCAACGTCCTGACTTTC	CASSLNGGTGANVLTF
.	.	TRBJ1-2	TRBV2	TGTGCCAGCAGTGCGGGGGGCGACTATGGCTACACCTTC	CASSAGGDYGYTF
.	.	TRBJ2-3	TRBV7-2	TGTGCCAGCAGCCTTCAGGCTGGCCCCTCCACAGATACGCAGTATTTT	CASSLQAGPSTDTQYF
.	.	TRBJ2-1	TRBV6-1	TGTGCCAGCGAGGCCTCCAGTTTCAATGAGCAGTTCTTC	CASEASSFNEQFF
.	.	TRBJ1-1	TRBV14	TGTGCCAGCAGCCAAATGACAGGTCCAAACACTGAAGCTTTCTTT	CASSQMTGPNTEAFF
TRBD2	.	TRBJ2-1	TRBV2	TGTGCCAGCAGCCCTAGCGGGTTACAGATTGAGCAGTTCTTC	CASSPSGLQIEQFF
TRBD1	.	TRBJ1-2	TRBV7-9	TGTGCCAGCAGCTCGAACAGGGGAGGCTATGGCTACACCTTC	CASSSNRGGYGYTF
TRBD2	few	TRBJ2-1	TRBV11-2	TGTGCCAGCAGCTTAAGCGGGAGGGTATACAATGAGCAGTTCTTC	CASSLSGRVYNEQFF
.	.	TRBJ2-5	TRBV30	TGTGCCTGGAGTGTACATATACAAGAGACCCAGTACTTC	CAWSVHIQETQYF
.	.	TRBJ2-5	TRBV7-6	TGTGCCAGCAGCTTAGCACTAGGCCAAGAGACCCAGTACTTC	CASSLALGQETQYF
.	.	TRBJ2-1	TRBV15	TGTGCCACCAGCAGAGATATTCAGGGGTCAAGTGAGCAGTTCTTC	CATSRDIQGSSEQFF
.	.	TRBJ2-6	TRBV7-3	TGTGCCAGCAGCTTAAGTGCGGGGGCCGGGGCCAACGTCCTGACTTTC	CASSLSAGAGANVLTF
TRBD1	few	TRBJ1-1	TRBV28	TGTGCCAGCAGAACAGGGGGCATGTTGGACACTGAAGCTTTCTTT	CASRTGGMLDTEAFF
.	.	TRBJ1-5	TRBV7-9	TGTGCCAGCAGCTCCTCGGGCAGGGGAGATCAGCCCCAGCATTTT	CASSSSGRGDQPQHF
.	.	TRBJ2-5	TRBV9	TGTGCCAGCAGCGGTAACACAGGGTCCGGGGAGACCCAGTACTTC	CASSGNTGSGETQYF
TRBD1	.	TRBJ2-7	TRBV5-4	TGTGCCAGCAGGGGACAGGGGTTAAGGGAGCAGTACTTC	CASRGQGLREQYF
TRBD2	.	TRBJ2-7	TRBV6-5	TGTGCCAGCAGTTACATGCGGGGGGCCTACGAGCAGTACTTC	CASSYMRGAYEQYF
TRBD2	.	TRBJ2-7	TRBV28	TGTGCCAGCAGTCGTCAGCTAGCGGGGGGATCCTACGAGCAGTACTTC	CASSRQLAGGSYEQYF
.	.	TRBJ1-4	TRBV5-4	TGTGCCAGCAGCTCCCGAACTGCAACTAATGAAAAACTGTTTTTT	CASSSRTATNEKLFF
.	.	TRBJ1-4	TRBV5-6	TGTGCCAGCAGCTTGGCAGGGAAAGGTGAAAAACTGTTTTTT	CASSLAGKGEKLFF